The next 2 T cell receptor beta chains were all read from a single sample in a study of T cell repertoires in cytomegalovirus infection. The antigens of these receptors remain unknown. MiXCR, run by TCRdb on the reads, gives a single entry per CDR3 protein. This repertoire shows fewer than 1,000,000 distinct CDR3 sequences, 30% to 40% found once; its top ten account for around an eighth. Source: cultured CD8+ T cells from PBMCs, taken from culture after CMV antigen stimulation. The receptor set was obtained from a human donor in good health (CMV status not recorded). Some clones in this sample may be carry-over from other donors' samples.

The chain couples TRBV6-2 or TRBV6-3 to TRBJ1-2, with a tentative D call TRBD1 (6 bases). CDR3 size: 15 residues. CDR1 MNHEY and CDR2 SVGEGT come from the germline V gene. Trimming took off 3 bases at V and 4 bases at J, with 15 bases between the two ends. CDR3 nucleotide sequence: TGTGCCAGCAGTTATACCCCACAGGGACCCTATGGCTACACCTTC. Protein sequence: CASSYTPQGPYGYTF.

The CDR3 region is CSARDLATGGIETQYF. The CDR3 DNA is TGCAGTGCTAGAGATCTAGCGACAGGGGGGATAGAGACCCAGTACTTC. V is TRBV20-1 and J is TRBJ2-5; 9 bases are a match to TRBD1. The V gene's germline CDR1 is DFQATT and CDR2 SNEGSKA (reference sequence). With V trimmed by 0 bases and J by 4 bases, 9 bases remained unmatched. The CDR3 has 16 residues.